The 3 T cell receptor beta chains listed next were all sequenced from one sample in a study of blood T cells in healthy people across ages. For the second PCR, which ran for 7 to 11 cycles, a sample-barcoded 5' primer and a J-beta primer mix were used. One entry per CDR3 protein, called by TCRdb with MiXCR from the 5' RACE reads. The sample yields around 800,000 distinct CDR3 sequences, 53% seen once. The sample consisted of blood. These receptors all come from a man at least 80 years old in good health.

The chain carries TRBV7-2 and TRBJ2-4; D is possibly TRBD2 (7 bases). Germline values: CDR1 SGHTA, CDR2 FQGNSA. The V gene lost 3 bases and the J gene lost 9 bases, with 18 bases spanning the gap. CDR3 length: 15 residues. The CDR3, as DNA: TGTGCCAGCAGCTTGGTGGGAGGGGGGCCCAGCATTCAGTACTTC. The encoded protein is CASSLVGGGPSIQYF.

The chain has TRBV6-5 and TRBJ2-5, with 7 bases fitting TRBD2. Germline V gives CDR1 MNHEY, CDR2 SVGAGI. J lost 1 base, V lost 0 bases, and 8 bases had no gene match. The CDR3 sequence is 17 residues long. CDR3 residues: CASSYSFGGSLQETQYF. Here the CDR3 DNA reads TGTGCCAGCAGTTACTCGTTCGGCGGGAGCCTCCAAGAGACCCAGTACTTC.

The rearrangement joins TRBV7-3 to TRBJ2-7; D is possibly TRBD1 or TRBD2 (5 bases each). Germline CDR1 is SGHTA and CDR2 is FQGTGA. Between the trimmed V and J ends, which lost 4 bases and 7 bases, there was a span of 20 bases. The CDR3 is 15 amino acids. This CDR3 reads CASSSSGPQRREQYF. CDR3 coding DNA: TGTGCCAGCAGCTCCTCGGGACCCCAGCGGCGGGAGCAGTACTTC. The complete variable domain, with remaining parts taken from reference TRBV7-3 and TRBJ2-7, reads GAGVSQTPSNKVTEKGKYVELRCDPISGHTALYWYRQSLGQGPEFLIYFQGTGAADDSGLPNDRFFAVRPEGSVSTLKIQRTERGDSAVYLCASSSSGPQRREQYFGPGTRLTVT.